The 27 T cell receptor beta chains below all came from one sample that was sequenced in a study of blood T cells in healthy people across ages. For the second PCR, which ran for roughly 7 to 11 cycles, a sample-barcoded 5' primer and a J-beta primer mix were used. Each CDR3 protein gets one entry after TCRdb re-called the 5' RACE reads with MiXCR. Of about 1,500,000 distinct CDR3 sequences in the sample, about 40% were seen once. Sequenced: blood. The receptors were sampled from a woman between 18 and 29 years old in good health.

There are a few counts of this clonotype. The V call is TRBV20-1, the J call TRBJ2-5; possibly TRBD1 for D (6 bases). There are 13 residues in the CDR3. The V end lost 4 bases, the J end lost 2 bases, and 11 bases lay between the germline ends. Germline-derived CDR1 and CDR2 are DFQATT and SNEGSKA (reference sequence). The CDR3 sequence: CSAIRGWQETQYF. CDR3 nucleotides: TGCAGTGCTATCAGGGGTTGGCAAGAGACCCAGTACTTC.

This clonotype has only a few counts. The J gene is TRBJ2-2, the V gene TRBV29-1; D may be TRBD1 (7 bases). Trimming pared 3 bases from V and 5 bases from J, leaving 13 bases between. CDR1 and CDR2 (germline): SQVTM, ANQGSEA. CDR3 length: 14 amino acids. Here the CDR3 reads CSVDGGGATGELFF. In DNA, the CDR3 is TGCAGCGTTGACGGAGGGGGCGCGACCGGGGAGCTGTTTTTT.

This clonotype showed up just once. The chain has TRBV5-6 and TRBJ1-1, with 7 bases matching TRBD1. Germline CDR1 is SGHDT and CDR2 is YYEEEE. Trimming removed 1 base from V and 6 bases from J; junction bases left unmatched: 3. The CDR3 consists of 13 residues. The CDR3 DNA follows: TGTGCCAGCAGCTTGTACAGGGGTGCTGAAGCTTTCTTT. This codes for CASSLYRGAEAFF.

As concerns this clonotype: One end of the junction varies from germline; a read error may be responsible. This chain links TRBV7-2 with TRBJ2-5; D gene uncertain. Germline CDR1 is SGHTA and CDR2 is FQGNSA. The CDR3 sequence is 13 residues long. CDR3 bases: TGTGCCAGCAGCTTACAGTACCAAGGGACCCAGTACTTC. It specifies CASSLQYQGTQYF. The complete variable domain, with remaining parts taken from reference TRBV7-2 and TRBJ2-5, reads GAGVSQSPSNKVTEKGKDVELRCDPISGHTALYWYRQSLGQGLEFLIYFQGNSAPDKSGLPSDRFSAERTGGSVSTLTIQRTQQEDSAVYLCASSLQYQGTQYFGPGTRLLVL.

There are a few counts of this clonotype. The chain links TRBV5-1 to TRBJ2-3; no clear D. V lost 4 bases and J lost 0, with 15 bases in between. Germline V lookup: CDR1 SGHRS, CDR2 YFSETQ. The CDR3 runs 16 residues. The CDR3 spells CASSSGVVASTDTQYF. CDR3 nucleotide sequence: TGCGCCAGCAGCAGTGGTGTGGTAGCCAGCACAGATACGCAGTATTTT.

The chain combines TRBV10-3 with TRBJ1-4; the D is unclear. V was pared by 2 bases and J by 7 bases, with 8 bases between. The CDR3 runs 13 residues. The germline CDR1 and CDR2 sequences are ENHRY and SYGVKD. CDR3 sequence: CAISEAVREKLFF. DNA of the CDR3: TGTGCCATCAGTGAGGCCGTCCGTGAAAAACTGTTTTTT.

This chain joins TRBV12-3 or TRBV12-4 and TRBJ1-6, with D maybe TRBD1 (6 bases). Deletions cut 6 bases from V and 13 bases from J, with 16 bases between. The CDR3 consists of 13 residues. The CDR3 DNA is TGTGCCAGCAGCCTCCCCGTGGGGGCCCCCCTCCACTTT. It encodes CASSLPVGAPLHF.

This chain links TRBV20-1 with TRBJ2-3; TRBD2 agrees at 12 bases. Trimming cost V 0 bases and J 4 bases; bases outside gene matches: 8. This CDR3 has 17 residues. The V gene's germline CDR1 is DFQATT and CDR2 SNEGSKA (reference sequence). This CDR3 is CSARDPMTSGGSDTQYF. In nucleotides, the CDR3 is TGCAGTGCTAGAGACCCCATGACTAGCGGGGGCTCAGATACGCAGTATTTT.

This sequence joins TRBV7-8 and TRBJ2-4; 10 nucleotides line up with TRBD1. With the DNA end fitting TRBJ2-7 better, the J assignment may be wrong. Per the germline V gene, CDR1 is SGHVS and CDR2 is FQNEAQ. The CDR3 has 14 residues. Here the CDR3 reads CASGRRTGGDEQYF. The CDR3 DNA reads as TGTGCTAGTGGTCGGCGGACAGGGGGGGACGAGCAGTACTTC.

The chain employs TRBV7-6 and TRBJ2-3; D may match TRBD1 or TRBD2 (5 bases each). V was shortened by 2 bases and J by 3 bases, with 9 bases between the two germline ends. The CDR3 is 14 amino acids. Germline loops: CDR1 SGHVS, CDR2 FNYEAQ. CDR3 protein: CASSLYWGTDTQYF. The CDR3 DNA reads as TGTGCCAGCAGCTTATATTGGGGGACAGATACGCAGTATTTT.

This chain joins TRBV20-1 and TRBJ1-6, with D possibly matching TRBD1 (5 bases). Trimming pared 2 bases from V and 9 bases from J, leaving 14 bases between. The length of the CDR3 is 14 residues. Germline values: CDR1 DFQATT, CDR2 SNEGSKA (reference sequence). The chain's CDR3 is CSARRPGRGSPLHF. DNA for the CDR3: TGCAGTGCTAGAAGGCCAGGGAGGGGTTCACCCCTCCACTTT.

This chain links TRBV5-8 with TRBJ1-5, with a weak D call TRBD1 (6 bases). V was trimmed by 4 bases and J by 8 bases, leaving 25 bases between them. The CDR3 is 17 residues long. Germline CDR1 SGHTS, CDR2 YDEGEE. CDR3 amino acids: CASSPGPATGQVKPQHF. The CDR3, as DNA: TGTGCCAGCAGCCCTGGACCCGCGACAGGCCAAGTGAAGCCCCAGCATTTT. Variable domain in full (rest from reference TRBV5-8 and TRBJ1-5): EAGVTQSPTHLIKTRGQQATLRCSPISGHTSVYWYQQALGLGLQFLLWYDEGEERNRGNFPPRFSGRQFPNYSSELNVNALELEDSALYLCASSPGPATGQVKPQHFGDGTRLSIL.

The chain is built from TRBV5-1 and TRBJ2-3; the D is unclear. Trimming left V 2 bases short and J 4 bases short, with 11 bases between. Germline CDR1 SGHRS, CDR2 YFSETQ. CDR3 length equals 14 residues. The CDR3 sequence is CASSLFQNPDTQYF. The CDR3 DNA reads TGCGCCAGCAGCTTATTCCAGAACCCAGATACGCAGTATTTT. Combining the CDR3 with reference TRBV5-1 and TRBJ2-3 gives the whole variable domain KAGVTQTPRYLIKTRGQQVTLSCSPISGHRSVSWYQQTPGQGLQFLFEYFSETQRNKGNFPGRFSGRQFSNSRSEMNVSTLELGDSALYLCASSLFQNPDTQYFGPGTRLTVL.

A few counts support this clonotype. The V call is TRBV27, the J call TRBJ1-2, with TRBD1 matching 10 bases. CDR3 length equals 14 residues. Per germline, CDR1 MNHEY and CDR2 SMNVEV (reference sequence). V lost 5 bases to trimming and J lost 6 bases; unmatched junction nucleotides: 6. DNA of the CDR3: TGTGCCAGCAGTCCGACAGGGGGCTCCGATGGCTACACCTTC. It encodes CASSPTGGSDGYTF.

This clonotype was seen only once. V and J are TRBV12-3 or TRBV12-4 and TRBJ2-3, with a weak D call TRBD2 (5 bases). This CDR3 contains 15 residues. V was clipped by 5 bases and J by 0 bases, with 12 bases between them. CDR3 amino acids: CASSRFRTSTDTQYF. Written as DNA, the CDR3 is TGTGCCAGCAGTCGCTTCCGGACTAGCACAGATACGCAGTATTTT.

The chain links TRBV12-3 or TRBV12-4 to TRBJ2-1; 8 bases match TRBD2. Germline trimming cut 4 bases from V and 7 bases from J; bases unmatched to any gene: 9. CDR3 length: 15 amino acids. The CDR3 protein is CASSSLAGTSNEQFF. DNA for the CDR3: TGTGCCAGCAGTTCCTTAGCGGGAACGTCGAATGAGCAGTTCTTC.

V gene TRBV12-3 or TRBV12-4 combines with J gene TRBJ1-5, with D possibly matching TRBD1 (6 bases). This CDR3 contains 15 residues. Between the trimmed V and J ends, which lost 5 bases and 4 bases, there was a span of 15 bases. The CDR3 nucleotides are TGTGCCAGCAGTCCGAGCAGGGGCAAAAATCAGCCCCAGCATTTT. This encodes CASSPSRGKNQPQHF.

The chain employs TRBV5-1 and TRBJ2-5, with TRBD2 matching 8 bases. The J call may be faulty, since TRBJ2-7 better matches the DNA end. This CDR3 is 15 amino acids long. The germline V gene has CDR1 SGHRS and CDR2 YFSETQ. CDR3 sequence (DNA): TGCGCCAGCAGCCAAGCGGGGGCCTCCTTCTACGAGCAGTACTTC. It codes for CASSQAGASFYEQYF.

V is TRBV12-3 or TRBV12-4 and J is TRBJ2-1; 7 positions agree with TRBD2. This CDR3 contains 16 residues. Trimming took 8 bases from V and 0 from J; bases not matched to a gene: 10. CDR3 in amino acids: CASLTLAAFSYNEQFF. CDR3 in DNA: TGTGCCAGCCTAACGCTAGCGGCTTTCTCCTACAATGAGCAGTTCTTC.

V is TRBV5-1 and J is TRBJ2-3, with D possibly being TRBD1 (5 bases). The CDR3 extends over 15 amino acids. Trimming shortened V by 0 bases and J by 0 bases, and 8 bases separated the two germline ends. The germline V gene has CDR1 SGHRS and CDR2 YFSETQ. CDR3 sequence: CASSLGGDSTDTQYF. In nucleotides, the CDR3 is TGCGCCAGCAGCTTGGGGGGCGATAGCACAGATACGCAGTATTTT.

The V and J genes are TRBV20-1 and TRBJ1-5, with D possibly matching TRBD1 (6 bases). Per germline, CDR1 DFQATT and CDR2 SNEGSKA (reference sequence). The V end lost 2 bases, the J end lost 5 bases, and 16 bases lay between the germline ends. This CDR3 has 15 amino acids. DNA for the CDR3: TGCAGTGCTAGAAGGACAGTATCGTGGGATCAGCCCCAGCATTTT. Residues: CSARRTVSWDQPQHF.

Notes on this clonotype: The junction departs from germline at one end; a sequencing error may be responsible. The chain joins TRBV3-1 to TRBJ1-5, with 9 bases matching TRBD1. The CDR3 is 15 residues long. In germline, CDR1 is LGHDT, CDR2 YNNKEL (reference sequence). The CDR3 reads CASSQEQGANQLQHF. In nucleotides, the CDR3 is TGTGCCAGCAGCCAAGAACAGGGGGCGAATCAGCTCCAGCATTTT.

This clonotype was seen more than once but under ten times. The V and J genes are TRBV30 and TRBJ2-7; D is tentatively TRBD1 or TRBD2 (5 bases each). Germline values: CDR1 GTSNPN, CDR2 SVGIG (reference sequence). The ends were cut back, 8 bases at V and 3 bases at J, with 14 bases in the middle. CDR3 length: 12 amino acids. The CDR3 spells CAGGLGSYEQYF. The CDR3 nucleotides read TGTGCCGGGGGTTTGGGTAGCTACGAGCAGTACTTC.

The chain links TRBV27 to TRBJ1-1; no reliable D call. CDR1 is MNHEY, CDR2 SMNVEV, per germline (reference sequence). The length of the CDR3 is 16 residues. V dropped 0 bases and J dropped 0 bases, with 11 bases sitting between them. The CDR3 here is CASSLSVDLMNTEAFF. The CDR3 nucleotides are TGTGCCAGCAGTTTATCGGTGGATCTCATGAACACTGAAGCTTTCTTT.

V gene TRBV5-1 combines with J gene TRBJ1-2; 8 bases are shared with TRBD1. The CDR3 is 18 amino acids. V lost 2 bases to trimming and J lost 0 bases; unmatched junction nucleotides: 12. The germline V gene has CDR1 SGHRS and CDR2 YFSETQ. CDR3 in amino acids: CASSFGRQGTPTNYGYTF. The CDR3 nucleotides read TGCGCCAGCAGCTTCGGGAGACAGGGGACTCCGACTAACTATGGCTACACCTTC.

The rearrangement joins TRBV6-6 to TRBJ1-2; D is undetermined. Trimming cost V 6 bases and J 7 bases, with 15 bases left between them. Germline CDR1 reads MNHNY; CDR2 reads SVGAGI (reference sequence). CDR3 size: 13 residues. The CDR3 DNA is TGTGCCAGCAGCTACGCTCCTTTTGGTGGCTACACCTTC. Its translation is CASSYAPFGGYTF.

The genes are TRBV20-1 and TRBJ2-7; D ambiguous. The CDR3 is 11 residues long. Germline loops: CDR1 DFQATT, CDR2 SNEGSKA (reference sequence). Trimming took 3 bases from V and 3 from J, leaving 6 bases between them. CDR3 sequence: CSASPLYEQYF. The CDR3 DNA reads as TGCAGTGCTAGTCCCCTCTACGAGCAGTACTTC.